These 5 T cell receptor beta chains came from one sample sequenced in a study of blood T cells in healthy people across ages. Then a second PCR, running roughly 7 to 11 cycles, was carried out with a sample-barcoded 5' primer and a J-beta primer mix. A single record per CDR3 protein comes from TCRdb applying MiXCR to the 5' RACE reads. The sample has 1,300,000 or so distinct CDR3 sequences, 55% to 75% seen once. The specimen sequenced was blood. Receptors originate from a man aged 18 to 30 in good health.

The chain combines TRBV5-1 with TRBJ2-1; D not resolved. Trimming removed 6 bases at V and 1 base at J, with 17 bases between. CDR3 length equals 16 residues. CDR1 and CDR2 from the germline V gene are SGHRS and YFSETQ. The CDR3 sequence: CASTIHLGPSYNEQFF. In DNA form, the CDR3 reads TGCGCCAGCACCATCCATTTGGGTCCTTCCTACAATGAGCAGTTCTTC.

The V gene is TRBV4-2, the J gene TRBJ2-4, with D perhaps matching TRBD2 (5 bases). CDR1 is LGHNA and CDR2 is YNFKEQ in the germline V gene. This CDR3 is 17 amino acids long. V lost 4 bases and J 0 bases, leaving 16 bases between the germline ends. The CDR3 loop is CASSLAPRTGAKNIQYF. In DNA form, the CDR3 reads TGTGCCAGCAGCCTAGCGCCCAGGACGGGAGCCAAAAACATTCAGTACTTC.

The chain joins TRBV6-5 to TRBJ2-5, with TRBD1 as a possible D gene (5 bases). The germline V and J ends were trimmed by 6 bases and 11 bases, with 25 bases remaining between them. The CDR3 contains 15 residues. Per the germline V gene, CDR1 is MNHEY and CDR2 is SVGAGI. CDR3 residues: CASSLTGQGSNEQYF. DNA of the CDR3: TGTGCCAGCAGCCTAACCGGGCAGGGCAGCAATGAGCAGTACTTC.

The chain has TRBV6-1 and TRBJ2-1; no clear D gene. Trimming removed 0 bases at V and 8 bases at J, with 2 bases between. The CDR3 loop spans 11 amino acids. The V gene's germline CDR1 is MNHNS and CDR2 SASEGT. Here the CDR3 DNA reads TGTGCCAGCAGTGAAGCGGATGAGCAGTTCTTC. This codes for CASSEADEQFF.

In its sample, this clonotype was seen a few times. The chain links TRBV5-1 to TRBJ2-1, with TRBD2 matching over 13 bases. Germline V gene sequence: CDR1 SGHRS, CDR2 YFSETQ. J was trimmed by 10 bases and V by 2 bases; bases with no gene match: 6. The CDR3 extends over 15 amino acids. CDR3 in amino acids: CASSLTSGGAWEQFF. CDR3 coding DNA: TGCGCCAGCAGCTTAACTAGCGGGGGGGCCTGGGAGCAGTTCTTC.